A selection of T cell receptor beta chains follows, all from one sample in a study of T cells after yellow fever vaccination. One entry per CDR3 protein results from TCRdb running MiXCR on the 5' RACE reads. The table shows 510,000 or so distinct CDR3 sequences, with under 25% occurring only once. Sequenced here: PBMCs, sampled 15 days after the yellow fever booster vaccination. The receptors shown here come from a man aged 25 to 45 who received the YFV17D yellow fever vaccine. Both conserved end residues are part of each CDR3. The order of the fields is D gene, V gene, clone size, J gene, CDR3 DNA, CDR3 protein. D genes are given only for firm matches. The size field is filled for only some rows; it gives once, few, many or a size class.

>TRBD2|TRBV12-3/TRBV12-4|.|TRBJ2-2
TGTGCCAGCAGTTTCCCCCGACTAGCGGGAGGGGGTATCGGGGAGCTGTTTTTT
CASSFPRLAGGGIGELFF
>TRBD2|TRBV7-9|.|TRBJ2-7
TGTGCCAGCAGCCGGCTGGGGGGGACTAGCGGAGAGCAGTACTTC
CASSRLGGTSGEQYF
>.|TRBV5-1|once|TRBJ2-1
TGCGCCAGCAGCTTAGGGGCTAGCTACGATGAGCAGTTCTTC
CASSLGASYDEQFF
>TRBD2|TRBV20-1|.|TRBJ2-2
TGCTGTGCTCAAGCTAGCGGGCAATGGAACACCGGGGAGCTGTTTTTT
CCAQASGQWNTGELFF
>TRBD2|TRBV20-1|few|TRBJ2-7
TGCAGTGCTAATCCCGGGACTAGCCCTGCCGAGCAGTACTTC
CSANPGTSPAEQYF
>.|TRBV12-3/TRBV12-4|.|TRBJ2-7
TGTGCCAGCAGTTACAGGGAAGGGGTCTACGAGCAGTACTTC
CASSYREGVYEQYF
>.|TRBV29-1|few|TRBJ2-1
TGCACCTTTATACAGGGTTCTAACGAGCAGTTCTTC
CTFIQGSNEQFF
>.|TRBV29-1|.|TRBJ2-7
TGCAGCGTTGTGGGGCCATCATACGAGCAGTACTTC
CSVVGPSYEQYF
>TRBD2|TRBV6-2/TRBV6-3|many|TRBJ2-2
TGTGCCAGCAGTTACGCCACTAGCGGGAGTTCCGGGGAGCTGTTTTTT
CASSYATSGSSGELFF
>.|TRBV29-1|.|TRBJ1-3
TGCAGCGTTGAAGATCATGAGGAGGGGACATCTGGAAACACCATATATTTT
CSVEDHEEGTSGNTIYF
>.|TRBV10-3|.|TRBJ1-2
TGTGCCATCAGTGTGAATCCAGCAGAGACGACCGGGACGCAAGGCTACACCTTC
CAISVNPAETTGTQGYTF